This T cell receptor beta chain was identified in a study of T cells in Graves' hyperthyroidism and ophthalmopathy. Study details: Peripheral blood was drawn at first diagnosis, prior to all treatment.

Unmatched junction bases numbered 7, after V lost 1 base and J lost 5 bases. The length of the CDR3 is 14 residues. The germline V gene encodes CDR1 DFQATT and CDR2 SNEGSKA (reference sequence). Graves' hyperthyroidism is called stable when ophthalmopathy does not progress within 18 months. What was amplified from RNA transcripts were TCR beta CDR3 regions. The HTBI primer set was used in a first-round RT-PCR of the TCR CDR3. TCRdb used MiXCR to reprocess the multiplex PCR reads, holding one entry per CDR3 protein. The sample contains a few hundred thousand distinct CDR3 sequences, 15% of which appear only once.

The TCR sequence derives from a woman in her 30s with Graves' hyperthyroidism. The chain combines TRBV20-1 with TRBJ2-7; 8 bases line up with TRBD2. Source material: blood. CDR3 nucleotides: TGCAGTGCTAGAGTAGAGACTAGCGCCCACGAGCAGTACTTC. It is translated as CSARVETSAHEQYF.